A selection of T cell receptor beta chains follows, all from one sample in a study of T cell responses to AZD1222 COVID-19 vaccine. Assay used: immunoSEQ multiplex PCR; TCRdb lists only in-frame clones, some missing. The profile shows approximately 140,000 clones, about nine tenths of them singletons. The sequences come from peripheral blood, collected 28 days after the second AZD1222 dose. The receptor source for this set is an adult who received the AZD1222 COVID-19 vaccine. CDR3s include the opening cysteine and the closing phenylalanine or tryptophan. The D gene is left open where the match is weak. Rows give clone size only sometimes, using once, few, many, or a class for an expanded clone.

j_call v_call clone_size d_call cdr3_aa cdr3_nt
TRBJ1-4 TRBV27 . . CASGTVQGEKLFF TGTGCCAGTGGGACCGTTCAGGGTGAAAAACTGTTTTTT
TRBJ2-5 TRBV4-2 once . CASSQERETQYF TGTGCCAGCAGCCAAGAAAGGGAGACCCAGTACTTC
TRBJ1-1 TRBV19 . . CASRAPLQAATEAFF TGTGCCAGTAGGGCGCCCCTTCAAGCCGCCACTGAAGCTTTCTTT
TRBJ1-4 TRBV25-1 . . CASSHGTLPDEKLFF TGTGCCAGCAGCCACGGTACGCTACCTGATGAAAAACTGTTTTTT
TRBJ2-1 TRBV6-2/TRBV6-3 . . CASSNPPGTLPQFF TGTGCCAGCAGTAATCCCCCGGGGACCCTCCCGCAGTTCTTC
TRBJ2-7 TRBV2 . TRBD1 CASATGVEQYF TGTGCCAGCGCTACAGGGGTCGAGCAGTACTTC
TRBJ2-1 TRBV5-1 . TRBD2 CASSLQLAGGNEQFF TGCGCCAGCAGCTTGCAGCTAGCGGGAGGGAATGAGCAGTTCTTC
TRBJ2-7 TRBV5-5 . . CASSLLTGQAKYEQYF TGTGCCAGCAGCTTACTCACGGGGCAGGCGAAATACGAGCAGTACTTC
TRBJ1-4 TRBV15 once . CATSWGMTGEKLFF TGTGCCACTAGTTGGGGGATGACTGGTGAAAAACTGTTTTTT
TRBJ2-2 TRBV5-4 . . CASSGGGVIGELFF TGTGCCAGCAGTGGGGGTGGGGTTATCGGGGAGCTGTTTTTT
TRBJ2-7 TRBV7-9 . . CASSLEGFLRQYF TGTGCCAGCAGCTTAGAGGGGTTTTTGAGGCAGTACTTC
TRBJ1-2 TRBV19 . . CASSTRQWKDYGYTF TGTGCCAGTAGTACCCGACAGTGGAAGGACTATGGCTACACCTTC
TRBJ2-1 TRBV30 once . CAWSGPPQAKAYNEQFF TGTGCCTGGAGTGGTCCCCCCCAGGCTAAAGCGTACAATGAGCAGTTCTTC
TRBJ2-6 TRBV6-4 once . CASSDSSGGSGANVLTF TGTGCCAGCAGTGACTCCTCCGGGGGCTCTGGGGCCAACGTCCTGACTTTC
TRBJ1-2 TRBV5-1 few . CASSFEGSDYGYTF TGCGCCAGCAGCTTTGAGGGGTCGGACTATGGCTACACCTTC
TRBJ1-4 TRBV10-1 . . CASSETGLNEKLFF TGCGCCAGCAGTGAGACAGGACTTAATGAAAAACTGTTTTTT
TRBJ1-5 TRBV27 . . CASRARGNQPQHF TGTGCCAGCAGGGCCCGGGGCAATCAGCCCCAGCATTTT
TRBJ2-7 TRBV7-2 . TRBD2 CASSLLGYSGRTFSYEQYF TGTGCCAGCAGCTTATTGGGGTATAGCGGGAGGACCTTCTCCTACGAGCAGTACTTC
TRBJ1-1 TRBV10-2 . . CASRAGPGTEAFF TGCGCCAGCAGGGCAGGCCCGGGGACTGAAGCTTTCTTT
TRBJ2-7 TRBV7-8 . . CASSLGAGYEQYF TGTGCCAGCAGCCTAGGGGCCGGCTACGAGCAGTACTTC
TRBJ1-1 TRBV5-4 . TRBD1 CASSRQGTEAFF TGTGCCAGCAGCCGACAGGGCACTGAAGCTTTCTTT
TRBJ1-4 TRBV7-9 . . CASSRRPNEKLFF TGTGCCAGCAGCCGAAGACCTAATGAAAAACTGTTTTTT
TRBJ2-3 TRBV12-3/TRBV12-4 many . CASSFTDTQYF TGTGCCAGCAGTTTCACAGATACGCAGTATTTT
TRBJ2-7 TRBV12-3/TRBV12-4 . . CASSSRTYEQYF TGTGCCAGCAGTTCTCGCACCTACGAGCAGTACTTC
TRBJ2-1 TRBV11-2 . . CASSRTFSSYNEQFF TGTGCCAGCAGCCGGACTTTCTCGTCCTACAATGAGCAGTTCTTC
TRBJ2-1 TRBV5-1 . . CASSLAVEERSDEQFF TGCGCCAGCAGCTTGGCCGTCGAGGAGCGTTCGGATGAGCAGTTCTTC
TRBJ2-1 TRBV6-5 . . CASSYGHGSSNEQFF TGTGCCAGCAGTTACGGTCACGGGAGCTCGAATGAGCAGTTCTTC
TRBJ2-3 TRBV5-1 . TRBD2 CASSSLAGALLNGTQYF TGCGCCAGCAGCTCACTAGCGGGAGCTCTTTTGAATGGTACGCAGTATTTT
TRBJ2-6 TRBV5-1 . TRBD2 CASSWEGLAGGSPGANVLTF TGCGCCAGCAGCTGGGAAGGACTAGCGGGAGGGAGTCCTGGGGCCAACGTCCTGACTTTC
TRBJ1-1 TRBV18 once . CASSPRQLNTEAFF TGTGCCAGCTCGCCCAGACAGTTGAACACTGAAGCTTTCTTT
TRBJ1-6 TRBV7-2 . . CASSLAPDSNSPLHF TGTGCCAGCAGCTTAGCGCCAGATAGTAATTCACCCCTCCACTTT
TRBJ2-7 TRBV6-1 . . CASSDPPWEQYF TGTGCCAGCAGTGATCCTCCGTGGGAGCAGTACTTC
TRBJ2-7 TRBV2 . . CASSLSPRRDEQYF TGTGCCAGCAGTTTGTCCCCCCGTAGGGACGAGCAGTACTTC
TRBJ2-7 TRBV28 . . CASSLANRDEQYF TGTGCCAGCAGTTTAGCTAACAGGGACGAGCAGTACTTC
TRBJ2-1 TRBV30 . TRBD2 CAWNQAGRSYNEQFF TGTGCCTGGAATCAAGCGGGGCGCTCCTACAATGAGCAGTTCTTC
TRBJ1-1 TRBV7-8 . . CASSPGTINTEAFF TGTGCCAGCAGCCCAGGGACAATCAACACTGAAGCTTTCTTT
TRBJ1-1 TRBV19 . TRBD1 CASSGDRGEGEAFF TGTGCCAGTAGCGGGGACAGGGGTGAAGGTGAAGCTTTCTTT
TRBJ1-4 TRBV4-1 . TRBD1 CASSQSGTGGEKLFF TGCGCCAGCAGCCAATCCGGGACAGGGGGAGAAAAACTGTTTTTT
TRBJ2-3 TRBV4-2 . . CASMGGGTDTQYF TGTGCCAGCATGGGCGGCGGCACAGATACGCAGTATTTT
TRBJ2-6 TRBV27 . . CASTAGDGANVLTF TGTGCCAGCACCGCAGGGGACGGGGCCAACGTCCTGACTTTC
TRBJ1-1 TRBV4-1 . TRBD1 CASSLGTGFPEAFF TGCGCCAGCAGCCTAGGGACAGGGTTTCCTGAAGCTTTCTTT